This T cell receptor (beta chain) stems from a study of post-analysis software for immune sequencing data. Overall study context: The disease courses spanned relapsing-remitting, secondary progressive and progressive-relapsing forms of multiple sclerosis. Study-wide points: In patients, 4 to 6 TRBV segments were more frequent than in controls, with TRBV5-6, TRBV5-1 and TRBV20-1 among them. Comparison with controls showed significantly lower normalized Chao1 diversity in multiple sclerosis patients. Analysis by F measure revealed that same-batch samples clustered strongly together.

On this clonotype: Its antigen is still unknown.

Unique molecular identifiers featured in each of the TCR beta cDNA libraries. Roughly 490,000 cDNA molecules came from around 1 to 10 million T cells. In TCRdb, the PCR reads were re-called with MiXCR into one record per CDR3 protein. The sample has almost 700,000 distinct CDR3 sequences; 59% are singletons. Germline V gene sequence: CDR1 SGHTA, CDR2 FQGTGA. CDR3 length: 12 residues. V gave up 5 bases and J gave up 7 bases, with 9 bases separating them. The V gene is TRBV7-3, the J gene TRBJ2-1; D is perhaps TRBD2 (6 bases). The sample consisted of blood. The TCR sequence derives from a girl aged 2-15 years with multiple sclerosis. Here the CDR3 reads CASSAGLNEQFF. In DNA, the CDR3 is TGTGCCAGCAGCGCGGGACTTAATGAGCAGTTCTTC.